The present T cell receptor beta chain was sequenced within a study of blood T cells in healthy people across ages. Alongside a J-beta primer mix, a sample-barcoded 5' primer served in a second PCR lasting about 7 to 12 cycles. TCRdb fed the 5' RACE reads into MiXCR, producing one record per CDR3 protein. The table records some 690,000 distinct CDR3 sequences, about 20% of them present only once. V was shortened by 6 bases and J by 9 bases, with 17 bases between the two germline ends. The CDR3 totals 13 residues. Per the germline V gene, CDR1 is MDHEN and CDR2 is SYDVKM. The chain links TRBV28 to TRBJ2-5; possibly TRBD1 for D (5 bases). The material sequenced was blood. The TCR was taken from a man aged 70-80 years in good health. This CDR3 is CASSLTTPRAQYF. CDR3 bases: TGTGCCAGCAGCTTAACTACTCCCAGGGCCCAGTACTTC.